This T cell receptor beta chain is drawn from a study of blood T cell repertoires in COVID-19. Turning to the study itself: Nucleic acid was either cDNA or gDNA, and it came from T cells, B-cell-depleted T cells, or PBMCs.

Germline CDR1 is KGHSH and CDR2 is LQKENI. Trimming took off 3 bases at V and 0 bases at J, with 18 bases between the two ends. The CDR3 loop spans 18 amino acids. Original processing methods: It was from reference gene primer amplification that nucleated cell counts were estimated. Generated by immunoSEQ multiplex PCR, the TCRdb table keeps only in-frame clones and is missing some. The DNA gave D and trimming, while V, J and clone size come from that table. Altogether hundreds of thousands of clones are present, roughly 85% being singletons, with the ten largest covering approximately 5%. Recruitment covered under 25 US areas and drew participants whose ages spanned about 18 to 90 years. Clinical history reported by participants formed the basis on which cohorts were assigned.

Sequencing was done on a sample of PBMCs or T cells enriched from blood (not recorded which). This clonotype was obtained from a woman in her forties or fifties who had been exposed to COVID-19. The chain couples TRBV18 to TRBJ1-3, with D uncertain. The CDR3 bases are TGTGCCAGCTCACCCCGTCCTGGGCAGATGGGCTCTGGAAACACCATATATTTT. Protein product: CASSPRPGQMGSGNTIYF.